Described below is a single T cell receptor beta chain sequence and its context. Its antigen is not yet known. Being one base from a much bigger clone, this may be a read error. These data originate in a study of blood T cell repertoires in COVID-19 (dated by TCRdb to the early 2020s). For context, the study as a whole: The collaborator samples originated in the United States, Italy and Spain and spanned the acute and convalescent phases of COVID-19. The prospective study material was composed of cDNA or gDNA derived from T cells, B-cell-depleted T cells, or PBMCs. The samples were drawn from two sources: the first 160 participants of the ongoing ImmuneRACE study, and 950 to 1,500 subjects contributed by 6 global collaborators. Where HLA class I and class II types were available, the types were taken from metadata supplied by the sample provider, not from assay-based typing. The sample metadata nearly always contained a de-identified subject ID, COVID-19 status, age in years and sex. Subjects who had been exposed to COVID-19, were actively infected with it, or had recovered from it provided the deeply sampled blood TCRbeta repertoires that made up the dataset. The repertoires were made available in a free public database intended to serve as a resource for research on the immune response to SARS-CoV-2. Paper-wide results and their limitations: The quantity of clinical and demographic metadata differed by source and by participant and was supplied without curation.

As encoded in the germline V gene, CDR1 is SGHVS while CDR2 is FNYEAQ. V ends up 2 bases short and J 0 bases short, with an unmatched junction base count of 1. Its CDR3 holds 15 amino acids, cysteine through phenylalanine. Only the CDR3 DNA is retained, 45 bases long and in frame from the first base. Each collaborating institution followed its own protocols to collect whole blood in K2EDTA tubes. Collaborator samples were shipped for TCRbeta analysis as frozen whole blood, isolated PBMCs, or DNA extracted from either sample type. TCRbeta CDR3 regions were amplified from genomic DNA by means of the immunoSEQ Assay, a bias-controlled multiplex PCR. For the original study's pipeline: The number of nucleated cells in each sample was estimated from the amplification of reference gene primers within the assay. To quantify the absolute abundance of each unique TCRbeta CDR3 rearrangement, sequence reads were collapsed and filtered. Productive Simpson clonality was computed per sample as the square root of Simpson's diversity index over productive rearrangements. TCRdb took over this immuneACCESS table, retaining in-frame rearrangements with V and J assigned. Such tables are incomplete; in checked studies, under half of the missing clones stem from an unresolved V gene, and the remainder is unexplained. The D gene and trimming were derived from the DNA, and the V and J assignments and clone size from that table. This sample comprises some 230,000 clones, about 83% of them detected only once. In total, the top ten clones hold approximately 7% of the sample.

The clonotype comes from a woman aged 45-60 years with acute or convalescent COVID-19. The sequence links TRBV7-6 to TRBJ1-3; TRBD1 lines up with 7 middle nucleotides. Sequenced input: peripheral blood. The base sequence is TGTGCCAGCAGCTTACGGGACAGCTCTGGAAACACCATATATTTT. Translated, it reads CASSLRDSSGNTIYF.